A selection of T cell receptor beta chains follows, all from one sample in a study of CD8+CD57+ T cells in acquired aplastic anemia. MiXCR, run by TCRdb on the reads, gives a single entry per CDR3 protein. Counted here are about 470,000 distinct CDR3 sequences, less than 35% occurring once; the ten biggest clones make up 0.8% to 0.85%. Sequenced: sorted CD4+, CD8+, or CD8+CD57+ T cells (not recorded which) from PBMCs. Receptor source: a human donor with aplastic anemia. The CDR3 runs from the conserved cysteine through the conserved F or W. Fields, in order: V gene, D gene, clone size, J gene, CDR3 DNA, CDR3 protein. D genes are given only for firm matches. Not every row has a clone size; where given, it reads once, few, many or a size class.

v_gene: TRBV12-3/TRBV12-4; d_gene: TRBD2; abundance: -; j_gene: TRBJ2-2; CDR3nt: TGTGCCAGCAGCCTCGGGAGCGGGGACACCGGGGAGCTGTTTTTT; CDR3aa: CASSLGSGDTGELFF
v_gene: TRBV2; d_gene: TRBD1; abundance: many; j_gene: TRBJ1-2; CDR3nt: TGTGCCAGCAGCCAAGCGACAGGGAACTATGGCTACACCTTC; CDR3aa: CASSQATGNYGYTF
v_gene: TRBV10-2; d_gene: TRBD1; abundance: many; j_gene: TRBJ1-5; CDR3nt: TGCGCCAGCAGTGACTCGGGGACAGGGGGCGTGGGCAATCAGCCCCAGCATTTT; CDR3aa: CASSDSGTGGVGNQPQHF
v_gene: TRBV19; d_gene: -; abundance: many; j_gene: TRBJ1-5; CDR3nt: TGTGCCAGTAGTATCGAGGCAGCGGTTAGCAATCAGCCCCAGCATTTT; CDR3aa: CASSIEAAVSNQPQHF
v_gene: TRBV2; d_gene: TRBD2; abundance: many; j_gene: TRBJ2-5; CDR3nt: TGTGCCAGCAGCGCCTACCCGGGACTATTGGAGACCCAGTACTTC; CDR3aa: CASSAYPGLLETQYF
v_gene: TRBV29-1; d_gene: -; abundance: many; j_gene: TRBJ2-5; CDR3nt: TGCAGCGTTGAATCGGGGTTGGAGACCCAGTACTTC; CDR3aa: CSVESGLETQYF
v_gene: TRBV7-9; d_gene: -; abundance: few; j_gene: TRBJ2-2; CDR3nt: TGTGCCAGTAGTATTGCGGTCAGGAGTCCCACCGGGGAGCTGTTTTTT; CDR3aa: CASSIAVRSPTGELFF
v_gene: TRBV5-6; d_gene: -; abundance: -; j_gene: TRBJ1-2; CDR3nt: TGTGCCAGCAGCTCCGTTAAGAGTAACTATGGCTACACCTTC; CDR3aa: CASSSVKSNYGYTF
v_gene: TRBV19; d_gene: TRBD1; abundance: few; j_gene: TRBJ2-7; CDR3nt: TGTGCCAGTAGTACGTCGGACAGGGGCCGAATCTACGAGCAGTACTTC; CDR3aa: CASSTSDRGRIYEQYF
v_gene: TRBV7-2; d_gene: -; abundance: many; j_gene: TRBJ2-5; CDR3nt: TGTGCCAGCAGCGTAGTTGCGGGGAAGGGGACCCAGTACTTC; CDR3aa: CASSVVAGKGTQYF
v_gene: TRBV7-8; d_gene: -; abundance: -; j_gene: TRBJ1-5; CDR3nt: TGTGCCAGCAGCTTAGAGAGAGTTCCAGGGCTGGATCAGCCCCAGCATTTT; CDR3aa: CASSLERVPGLDQPQHF
v_gene: TRBV7-8; d_gene: TRBD1; abundance: few; j_gene: TRBJ2-1; CDR3nt: TGTGCCAGCAGCTCGACAGGGGGAACCTACAATGAGCAGTTCTTC; CDR3aa: CASSSTGGTYNEQFF
v_gene: TRBV12-3/TRBV12-4; d_gene: TRBD1; abundance: -; j_gene: TRBJ1-2; CDR3nt: TGTGCCAGCAGTCCCGGGACAGGGTTTGGCTACACCTTC; CDR3aa: CASSPGTGFGYTF
v_gene: TRBV5-1; d_gene: -; abundance: few; j_gene: TRBJ1-1; CDR3nt: TGCGCCAGCAGCCTCGACGGTAAACCGAACACTGAAGCTTTCTTT; CDR3aa: CASSLDGKPNTEAFF
v_gene: TRBV7-6; d_gene: -; abundance: many; j_gene: TRBJ2-3; CDR3nt: TGTGCCAGCAGCCATGCGTTTACAGATACGCAGTATTTT; CDR3aa: CASSHAFTDTQYF
v_gene: TRBV28; d_gene: -; abundance: -; j_gene: TRBJ1-6; CDR3nt: TGTGCCACCTTCCTGACAGGTTCTAATTCACCCCTCCACTTT; CDR3aa: CATFLTGSNSPLHF
v_gene: TRBV6-4; d_gene: TRBD2; abundance: few; j_gene: TRBJ2-7; CDR3nt: TGTGCCAGCAGTTATCGGGGACTAGCTGCCGAGCAGTACTTC; CDR3aa: CASSYRGLAAEQYF
v_gene: TRBV2; d_gene: -; abundance: -; j_gene: TRBJ1-4; CDR3nt: TGTGCCAGCGGGGGCAGGACTAATGAAAAACTGTTTTTT; CDR3aa: CASGGRTNEKLFF
v_gene: TRBV19; d_gene: TRBD1; abundance: few; j_gene: TRBJ1-1; CDR3nt: TGTGCCAGTAGTACAATCACTTTGGGACAGGGGGCCGGTACTGAAGCTTTCTTT; CDR3aa: CASSTITLGQGAGTEAFF
v_gene: TRBV5-1; d_gene: TRBD1; abundance: -; j_gene: TRBJ2-1; CDR3nt: TGCGCCAGCTATCGAGGACAGGGGGCGTCGGGATCCTACAATGAGCAGTTCTTC; CDR3aa: CASYRGQGASGSYNEQFF
v_gene: TRBV12-5; d_gene: TRBD1; abundance: -; j_gene: TRBJ2-7; CDR3nt: TGTGCTAGTGACGCAGGGGGAGCCGATGGAAAATACGAGCAGTACTTC; CDR3aa: CASDAGGADGKYEQYF
v_gene: TRBV5-4; d_gene: -; abundance: -; j_gene: TRBJ2-7; CDR3nt: TGTGCCGGCAGCAAGCAGGGACAAACAGGGTACGAGCAGTACTTC; CDR3aa: CAGSKQGQTGYEQYF
v_gene: TRBV11-1; d_gene: -; abundance: -; j_gene: TRBJ2-3; CDR3nt: TGTGCCAGCAGCGACAAAAGACAGAGCACAGATACGCAGTATTTT; CDR3aa: CASSDKRQSTDTQYF
v_gene: TRBV15; d_gene: TRBD1; abundance: -; j_gene: TRBJ2-5; CDR3nt: TGTGCCACCAGCCACCGGGACAGTCTGTTGGCCCAGTACTTC; CDR3aa: CATSHRDSLLAQYF
v_gene: TRBV24-1; d_gene: -; abundance: many; j_gene: TRBJ2-3; CDR3nt: TGTGCCACCAGCGGCGGGCGGGCCGATACGCAGTATTTT; CDR3aa: CATSGGRADTQYF
v_gene: TRBV5-1; d_gene: TRBD1; abundance: few; j_gene: TRBJ1-6; CDR3nt: TGCGCCAGCAGCTTGGACCCCCAGGACAGGGGGTTGAGTTCACCCCTCCACTTT; CDR3aa: CASSLDPQDRGLSSPLHF
v_gene: TRBV10-3; d_gene: TRBD1; abundance: many; j_gene: TRBJ2-7; CDR3nt: TGTGCCATCAGTGATCGGGACAGAACCTACGAGCAGTACTTC; CDR3aa: CAISDRDRTYEQYF
v_gene: TRBV11-2; d_gene: -; abundance: -; j_gene: TRBJ1-2; CDR3nt: TGTGCCAGCAGTTCCTTGCCCGGGACGGGTTTTTCTGGCTACACCTTC; CDR3aa: CASSSLPGTGFSGYTF
v_gene: TRBV5-1; d_gene: TRBD1; abundance: -; j_gene: TRBJ2-2; CDR3nt: TGCGCCAGCAGCTACAGCCCAGGGGGCGCGGACACCGGGGAGCTGTTTTTT; CDR3aa: CASSYSPGGADTGELFF
v_gene: TRBV25-1; d_gene: TRBD1; abundance: -; j_gene: TRBJ1-5; CDR3nt: TGTGCCAGCAGTGGATCAAAGACAGGGAGCAATCAGCCCCAGCATTTT; CDR3aa: CASSGSKTGSNQPQHF
v_gene: TRBV19; d_gene: TRBD1; abundance: many; j_gene: TRBJ1-1; CDR3nt: TGTGCCAGTAGTTTACAGGGGGATACCACTGAAGCTTTCTTT; CDR3aa: CASSLQGDTTEAFF
v_gene: TRBV4-1; d_gene: -; abundance: few; j_gene: TRBJ1-5; CDR3nt: TGCGCCAGCAGCCAAGAAGAGAGACTAGACAGTAGCAATCAGCCCCAGCATTTT; CDR3aa: CASSQEERLDSSNQPQHF
v_gene: TRBV20-1; d_gene: -; abundance: few; j_gene: TRBJ1-4; CDR3nt: TGCAGTGCCCCATACCTGACGGGGGGAACTAATGAAAAACTGTTTTTT; CDR3aa: CSAPYLTGGTNEKLFF
v_gene: TRBV20-1; d_gene: -; abundance: many; j_gene: TRBJ1-2; CDR3nt: TGCAGTGCCGGGGCCGGGGGCGGCTATGGCTACACCTTC; CDR3aa: CSAGAGGGYGYTF
v_gene: TRBV2; d_gene: -; abundance: -; j_gene: TRBJ1-1; CDR3nt: TGTGCCAGCACGGGTACCCAAGGTGGGGAGACTGAAGCTTTCTTT; CDR3aa: CASTGTQGGETEAFF
v_gene: TRBV9; d_gene: -; abundance: -; j_gene: TRBJ1-3; CDR3nt: TGTGCCAGCAGCGTCGGACTGGGAGGAAACACCATATATTTT; CDR3aa: CASSVGLGGNTIYF
v_gene: TRBV20-1; d_gene: TRBD2; abundance: few; j_gene: TRBJ2-1; CDR3nt: TGCAGTGCGTCTAAAGCGGGGGGGCCCGGCAATGAGCAGTTCTTC; CDR3aa: CSASKAGGPGNEQFF
v_gene: TRBV28; d_gene: TRBD2; abundance: -; j_gene: TRBJ2-7; CDR3nt: TGTGCCAGCTCCCTATCATCCGGGACTAGCGGGAGCCAGCCTTCATTC; CDR3aa: CASSLSSGTSGSQPSF
v_gene: TRBV5-1; d_gene: TRBD2; abundance: -; j_gene: TRBJ2-2; CDR3nt: TGCGCCAGCAGCTTGGAATCTAGCGGGAACACCGGGGAGCTGTTTTTT; CDR3aa: CASSLESSGNTGELFF
v_gene: TRBV6-1; d_gene: -; abundance: many; j_gene: TRBJ1-2; CDR3nt: TGTGCCAGCAGCCAAAACACTAACTATGGCTACACCTTC; CDR3aa: CASSQNTNYGYTF
v_gene: TRBV20-1; d_gene: TRBD2; abundance: few; j_gene: TRBJ2-1; CDR3nt: TGCAGTGCTAGAGATAAATTGGGACTAGGCCACAATGAGCAGTTCTTC; CDR3aa: CSARDKLGLGHNEQFF
v_gene: TRBV10-3; d_gene: TRBD1; abundance: many; j_gene: TRBJ1-1; CDR3nt: TGTGCCATCAGGCCCGGGACAGGGGGCCTCGGCACTGAAGCTTTCTTT; CDR3aa: CAIRPGTGGLGTEAFF
v_gene: TRBV5-1; d_gene: -; abundance: -; j_gene: TRBJ2-2; CDR3nt: TGCGCCAGCAGCTTTAACACCGCGAACACCGGGGAGCTGTTTTTT; CDR3aa: CASSFNTANTGELFF
v_gene: TRBV19; d_gene: TRBD1; abundance: many; j_gene: TRBJ1-5; CDR3nt: TGTGCCAGTAGCCCACAGGGACAGTACAATCAGCCCCAGCATTTT; CDR3aa: CASSPQGQYNQPQHF
v_gene: TRBV12-5; d_gene: TRBD1; abundance: -; j_gene: TRBJ1-2; CDR3nt: TGTGCTAGTGGTTTGGTATCAGGGGGCGCGGACTATGGCTACACCTTC; CDR3aa: CASGLVSGGADYGYTF
v_gene: TRBV19; d_gene: -; abundance: -; j_gene: TRBJ1-1; CDR3nt: TGTGCCAGTAGTACGGGCCACGATGAAGCTTTCTTT; CDR3aa: CASSTGHDEAFF
v_gene: TRBV2; d_gene: -; abundance: many; j_gene: TRBJ1-1; CDR3nt: TGTGCCAGCAGTCGGGCCCTGAACACTGAAGCTTTCTTT; CDR3aa: CASSRALNTEAFF
v_gene: TRBV5-1; d_gene: -; abundance: few; j_gene: TRBJ2-1; CDR3nt: TGCGCCAGCAGAGTTACTTTGGGCAATGAGCAGTTCTTC; CDR3aa: CASRVTLGNEQFF
v_gene: TRBV2; d_gene: -; abundance: many; j_gene: TRBJ2-5; CDR3nt: TGTGCCAGCAGAGGGATACCCTTGAATCAGTACTTC; CDR3aa: CASRGIPLNQYF
v_gene: TRBV7-2; d_gene: -; abundance: -; j_gene: TRBJ1-5; CDR3nt: TGTGCCAGCAGCTTGGGAGGGTCAGGGCAGCCCCAGCATTTT; CDR3aa: CASSLGGSGQPQHF
v_gene: TRBV25-1; d_gene: -; abundance: -; j_gene: TRBJ1-3; CDR3nt: TGTGCCAGCAGCTCTGCATCTGGAAACACCATATATTTT; CDR3aa: CASSSASGNTIYF
v_gene: TRBV2; d_gene: -; abundance: many; j_gene: TRBJ2-2; CDR3nt: TGTGCCAGCACGCGGGAATTCACCGGGGAGCTGTTTTTT; CDR3aa: CASTREFTGELFF
v_gene: TRBV10-3; d_gene: TRBD2; abundance: -; j_gene: TRBJ2-5; CDR3nt: TGTGCCATCAGTGCCCGGCTAGCGGGGGGCCAAGAGACCCAGTACTTC; CDR3aa: CAISARLAGGQETQYF
v_gene: TRBV27; d_gene: -; abundance: -; j_gene: TRBJ1-2; CDR3nt: TGTGCCAGCAGGAAGAGCCCAGGCTATGGCTACACCTTC; CDR3aa: CASRKSPGYGYTF
v_gene: TRBV4-3; d_gene: -; abundance: -; j_gene: TRBJ2-4; CDR3nt: TGCGCCAGCAGCCAAGAGGAACTGGTCAAAAACATTCAGTACTTC; CDR3aa: CASSQEELVKNIQYF
v_gene: TRBV19; d_gene: TRBD2; abundance: many; j_gene: TRBJ2-7; CDR3nt: TGTGCCAGTAGTATAGCGGGAGGTATATACGAGCAGTACTTC; CDR3aa: CASSIAGGIYEQYF
v_gene: TRBV10-3; d_gene: -; abundance: -; j_gene: TRBJ1-3; CDR3nt: TGTGCCATCAGTGAGGTACAAGCTGGAAACACCATATATTTT; CDR3aa: CAISEVQAGNTIYF
v_gene: TRBV15; d_gene: TRBD2; abundance: many; j_gene: TRBJ2-2; CDR3nt: TGTGCCACCAGCAGACTTCAGCGGGAGGTAGCCGGGGAGCTGTTTTTT; CDR3aa: CATSRLQREVAGELFF
v_gene: TRBV25-1; d_gene: TRBD2; abundance: many; j_gene: TRBJ2-1; CDR3nt: TGTGCCAGCAGTGAGGCTGGGGGACTAGACGACAATGAGCAGTTCTTC; CDR3aa: CASSEAGGLDDNEQFF